These 24 T cell receptor beta chains share one sample of origin, sequenced in a study of regulatory dendritic cells for organ transplantation. Allogeneic regulatory or mature dendritic cells were co-cultured for about 5 days with CFSE-labeled sorted T cells at 1:10. Clones were read by immunoSEQ multiplex PCR, and TCRdb kept only the in-frame ones, dropping some. This sample has approximately 11,000 clones, with 65% to 80% found just once. These receptors' antigens are unknown. Material for sequencing was memory CD4+ T cells from blood cultured with regulatory dendritic cells. Subset: CD45RO+ memory T cells. The source of these receptors is a human donor in good health.

The V and J genes are TRBV5-4 and TRBJ2-2, with D tentatively TRBD1 (6 bases). V lost 0 bases and J 9 bases, leaving 12 bases between the germline ends. In germline, CDR1 is SGHNT, CDR2 YYREEE (reference sequence). This CDR3 spans 14 amino acids. As DNA, the CDR3 is TGTGCCAGCAGCTTGGTTTCGGGACACCGGGAGCTGTTTTTT. Its protein product is CASSLVSGHRELFF. The full variable domain, rest sourced from reference TRBV5-4 and TRBJ2-2, is ETGVTQSPTHLIKTRGQQVTLRCSSQSGHNTVSWYQQALGQGPQFIFQYYREEENGRGNFPPRFSGLQFPNYSSELNVNALELDDSALYLCASSLVSGHRELFFGEGSRLTVL.

This clone was counted only a few times. The chain links TRBV10-3 to TRBJ2-3, with D perhaps TRBD2 (5 bases). Trimming removed 4 bases from V and 1 base from J, with 9 bases in between. The CDR3 is made up of 14 amino acids. The germline CDR1 and CDR2 sequences are ENHRY and SYGVKD. The CDR3 bases are TGTGCCATCAGTGGAGGGATTGGCACAGATACGCAGTATTTT. It is translated as CAISGGIGTDTQYF.

This clone was seen only a few times. This rearrangement joins TRBV27 to TRBJ1-6; 8 positions match TRBD1. The J segment lost 9 bases and the V segment lost 7 bases, leaving 14 bases of the junction unmatched. The CDR3 spans 16 residues. The germline gives CDR1 MNHEY, CDR2 SMNVEV (reference sequence). For the CDR3, the DNA is TGTGCCAGCAACAGGGGGAGCATCGGTATGGGTTCACCCCTCCACTTT. It encodes CASNRGSIGMGSPLHF.

The chain joins TRBV6-1 to TRBJ1-5, with D maybe TRBD1 (6 bases). V was shortened by 6 bases and J by 7 bases, with 13 bases between the two germline ends. Germline loops: CDR1 MNHNS, CDR2 SASEGT. The length of the CDR3 is 13 residues. The CDR3 region is CASSDQGYQPQHF. For the CDR3, the DNA is TGTGCCAGCAGCGACCAGGGGTACCAGCCCCAGCATTTT.

The chain is built from TRBV5-1 and TRBJ2-3, with 7 bases fitting TRBD2. J gave up 2 bases and V 5 bases, and 14 bases lay outside the gene matches. The CDR3 has 17 amino acids. Germline V gene sequence: CDR1 SGHRS, CDR2 YFSETQ. The DNA for the CDR3 is TGCGCCAGCAGATTAGGGTTCGCGGGGGTACCCACAGATACGCAGTATTTT. This codes for CASRLGFAGVPTDTQYF.

V gene TRBV5-4 combines with J gene TRBJ1-1; 11 bases align to TRBD1. Unmatched junction bases numbered 2, after V lost 3 bases and J lost 1 base. Germline CDR1 reads SGHNT; CDR2 reads YYREEE (reference sequence). The CDR3 has 15 amino acids. The CDR3 DNA reads TGTGCCAGCAGCTGGGACAGGGGGAGGAACACTGAAGCTTTCTTT. Protein product: CASSWDRGRNTEAFF.

By frequency in the sample, this clone is medium-sized. J is TRBJ1-4 and V is TRBV5-1, with D possibly matching TRBD1 (6 bases). V lost 4 bases, J lost 3 bases, and 13 bases lay in between. The CDR3 loop spans 15 amino acids. Per germline, CDR1 SGHRS and CDR2 YFSETQ. This CDR3 reads CASSDQGQANEKLFF. In DNA, the CDR3 is TGCGCCAGCAGCGATCAGGGGCAGGCTAATGAAAAACTGTTTTTT.

The gene calls are TRBV14 and TRBJ2-1, with 11 bases lining up with TRBD2. The CDR3 sequence is 17 residues long. Germline CDR1 and CDR2: SGHDN and FVKESK. Trimming at V came to 0 bases and at J to 6 bases, leaving 7 bases not matched to a gene. CDR3 in amino acids: CASSQDYGLAGGNEQFF. DNA of the CDR3: TGTGCCAGCAGCCAAGATTATGGGCTAGCGGGGGGCAATGAGCAGTTCTTC.

The chain uses TRBV6-1 and TRBJ1-5; tentative D call: TRBD1 (5 bases). This CDR3 contains 16 residues. Trimming pared 1 base from V and 5 bases from J, leaving 15 bases between. The V gene's germline CDR1 is MNHNS and CDR2 SASEGT. The CDR3 DNA follows: TGTGCCAGCAGTGAAGGGATCAGGGTTCGGGATCAGCCCCAGCATTTT. It codes for CASSEGIRVRDQPQHF.

The CDR3 DNA sequence: TGTGCCAGCAGCATAGGACAGGGGGCGATGGATTCGCGAGAGACCCAGTACTTC. This gives the protein CASSIGQGAMDSRETQYF. V and J are TRBV7-8 and TRBJ2-5, with 11 bases aligning to TRBD1. The trim removed 5 bases at V and 4 bases at J, leaving 15 bases unmatched. The CDR3 has 18 residues. In germline, CDR1 is SGHVS, CDR2 FQNEAQ.

The chain recombines TRBV7-9 with TRBJ1-1, with D unclear. The CDR3 loop spans 15 amino acids. V was clipped by 5 bases and J by 2 bases, with 15 bases between them. Germline-derived CDR1 and CDR2 are SEHNR and FQNEAQ (reference sequence). This CDR3 is CASSPLGGQNTEAFF. CDR3 bases: TGTGCCAGCAGCCCTTTAGGAGGGCAAAACACTGAAGCTTTCTTT.

The chain couples TRBV7-8 to TRBJ1-3; D might be TRBD1 (5 bases). The CDR3 is 14 amino acids. The germline CDR1 and CDR2 sequences are SGHVS and FQNEAQ. The V end was cut by 3 bases, the J end by 3 bases, with 9 bases between. The CDR3 nucleotides are TGTGCCAGCAGCTTTACCAGGGATGGAAACACCATATATTTT. Protein: CASSFTRDGNTIYF.

The gene calls are TRBV5-5 and TRBJ2-6; D perhaps matches TRBD2 (6 bases). This CDR3 is 15 amino acids long. Trimming pared 2 bases from V and 1 base from J, leaving 7 bases between. The germline V gene has CDR1 SGHKS and CDR2 YYEKEE (reference sequence). The CDR3 protein is CASSFGGSGANVLTF. The CDR3 DNA follows: TGTGCCAGCAGCTTCGGGGGATCTGGGGCCAACGTCCTGACTTTC. The complete variable domain, with remaining parts taken from reference TRBV5-5 and TRBJ2-6, reads DAGVTQSPTHLIKTRGQQVTLRCSPISGHKSVSWYQQVLGQGPQFIFQYYEKEERGRGNFPDRFSARQFPNYSSELNVNALLLGDSALYLCASSFGGSGANVLTFGAGSRLTVL.

The chain couples TRBV9 to TRBJ2-3; the match to TRBD2 covers 9 bases. The ends lost 7 bases at V and 2 bases at J; junction bases unmatched: 5. The CDR3 is 14 amino acids. Germline CDR1 and CDR2: SGDLS and YYNGEE. The CDR3 loop is CASSGTSLTDTQYF. CDR3 bases: TGTGCCAGCTCCGGGACTAGCCTCACAGATACGCAGTATTTT.

The table lists this clone with a few counts. This chain uses TRBV2 with TRBJ2-7, with 10 bases fitting TRBD1. The germline gives CDR1 SNHLY, CDR2 FYNNEI. The CDR3 extends over 12 amino acids. Unmatched junction bases numbered 5, after V lost 9 bases and J lost 6 bases. The CDR3 DNA is TGTGCCAGGGGACAGGGGCTAGGCGAGCAGTACTTC. Protein product: CARGQGLGEQYF.

To note about this clone: An end of the junction does not agree with germline; a read error may underlie this. The gene calls are TRBV29-1 and TRBJ2-7; D gene uncertain. The germline gives CDR1 SQVTM, CDR2 ANQGSEA. The CDR3 contains 12 residues. CDR3 sequence: CSISTDSYGQYF. The DNA of the CDR3 is TGCAGCATCTCCACTGACTCCTACGGGCAGTACTTC.

About this clone itself: At one boundary the junction diverges from the germline segment, which might be a read error. This chain links TRBV7-3 with TRBJ2-1, with no clear D. This CDR3 is 13 amino acids long. Germline V CDR1 and CDR2: SGHTA, FQGTGA. The CDR3 nucleotides are TGTGCCAGCAGCTTATCCCGCTACGATGAGCAGTTCTTC. It encodes CASSLSRYDEQFF.

This clone has a handful of counts. The chain recombines TRBV27 with TRBJ1-6, with unresolved D. CDR1 and CDR2 (germline): MNHEY, SMNVEV (reference sequence). V was trimmed by 3 bases and J by 8 bases, leaving 11 bases between them. The CDR3 loop spans 14 amino acids. CDR3 amino acids: CASSFVSVDSPLHF. CDR3 nucleotides: TGTGCCAGCAGTTTTGTTTCGGTTGATTCACCCCTCCACTTT.

The genes are TRBV19 and TRBJ2-2; 10 nucleotides align to TRBD2. The CDR3 length is 17 residues. V shed 0 bases and J 4 bases; nucleotides not matched to a gene: 5. Germline V gene lookup returns CDR1 LNHDA and CDR2 SQIVND (reference sequence). CDR3 sequence reads: CASSIELQRGGTGELFF. CDR3 nucleotide sequence: TGTGCCAGTAGTATAGAACTCCAGCGGGGGGGCACCGGGGAGCTGTTTTTT.

The chain is built from TRBV5-1 and TRBJ2-1; TRBD2 matches 7 bases. Germline V gene lookup returns CDR1 SGHRS and CDR2 YFSETQ. The CDR3 runs to 17 residues. V trimming: 7 bases; J trimming: 3 bases; junction bases outside the gene matches: 16. In DNA, the CDR3 is TGCGCCAGCTACGTTACACAAGCGGGATCGTTCTACAATGAGCAGTTCTTC. Translated: CASYVTQAGSFYNEQFF. Supplemented by reference TRBV5-1 and TRBJ2-1, the full variable domain reads KAGVTQTPRYLIKTRGQQVTLSCSPISGHRSVSWYQQTPGQGLQFLFEYFSETQRNKGNFPGRFSGRQFSNSRSEMNVSTLELGDSALYLCASYVTQAGSFYNEQFFGPGTRLTVL.

This sequence joins TRBV30 and TRBJ2-5, with D possibly TRBD1 on 5 matching bases. Germline assignment: CDR1 GTSNPN and CDR2 SVGIG (reference sequence). V was clipped by 0 bases and J by 2 bases, with 10 bases between them. The CDR3 is 14 amino acids. The CDR3 spells CAWSVGASQETQYF. CDR3 nucleotides: TGTGCCTGGAGTGTAGGGGCTTCACAAGAGACCCAGTACTTC. The whole variable domain, remainder taken from reference TRBV30 and TRBJ2-5, is SQTIHQWPATLVQPVGSPLSLECTVEGTSNPNLYWYRQAAGRGLQLLFYSVGIGQISSEVPQNLSASRPQDRQFILSSKKLLLSDSGFYLCAWSVGASQETQYFGPGTRLLVL.

The chain employs TRBV4-2 and TRBJ1-2; 10 nucleotides agree with TRBD1. In germline, CDR1 is LGHNA, CDR2 YNFKEQ. The CDR3 has 15 amino acids. V dropped 3 bases and J dropped 4; count of bases not matched to a gene: 5. CDR3 DNA: TGTGCCAGCAGCCACCAGACAGGGGGCGGCTATGGCTACACCTTC. Translating gives CASSHQTGGGYGYTF.

The J gene is TRBJ2-6, the V gene TRBV7-7; TRBD1 aligns across 7 bases. The V gene's germline CDR1 is SSHAT and CDR2 FNYEAQ (reference sequence). The trim removed 5 bases at V and 4 bases at J, leaving 2 bases unmatched. The CDR3 is made up of 14 amino acids. In DNA form, the CDR3 reads TGTGCCAGCAGCGTGGGACAGGGGGCCAACGTCCTGACTTTC. Protein: CASSVGQGANVLTF.

The rearrangement joins TRBV27 to TRBJ2-5; TRBD2 aligns across 9 bases. CDR1 MNHEY and CDR2 SMNVEV come from the germline V gene (reference sequence). Trimming at V came to 1 base and at J to 1 base, leaving 4 bases not matched to a gene. This CDR3 is built from 16 residues. In nucleotides, the CDR3 is TGTGCCAGCAGTTTATTGAGCGGGGGGTTCCAAGAGACCCAGTACTTC. This translates into CASSLLSGGFQETQYF.